This T cell receptor (beta chain) was recovered during a study of T cell repertoires in cytomegalovirus infection. Study background: The public TCR beta signatures pointed to both CMV infection and matching HLA type. General study points: Dominant in the ex vivo response were TCR beta clonotypes restricted by HLA-C and specific for CMV.

The CDR3 is 14 residues long. Trimming took 6 bases from V and 0 from J, leaving 9 bases between them. Germline CDR1 SNHLY, CDR2 FYNNEI. TCRdb recomputed calls from the reads with MiXCR, one row per CDR3 protein. The sample records roughly 700,000 distinct CDR3 sequences, around 31% being singletons. Details on this clonotype: The antigen remains undetermined.

Sequencing was performed on cultured PBMCs, taken from culture after CMV antigen stimulation. The chain carries TRBV2 and TRBJ2-1; no clear D. This receptor was taken from a human donor in good health (CMV status not recorded). Some clones in this sample may be carry-over from other donors' samples. CDR3: CASSGRNSYNEQFF. The CDR3 DNA reads as TGTGCCAGCAGCGGACGCAACTCCTACAATGAGCAGTTCTTC.